The rows below give T cell receptor beta chains drawn from one sample of a study of low-dose radiotherapy and immunotherapy resistance in tumors. TCRdb recomputed calls from the reads with MiXCR, one row per CDR3 protein. The sample yields about 89,000 distinct CDR3 sequences, roughly 9% seen once. The source was PBMCs, collected before treatment. These TCRs come from a male donor with prostate cancer. Each CDR3 is given with its conserved first and last residue. The order of the fields is V gene, J gene, CDR3 protein.

v_gene: TRBV5-3
j_gene: TRBJ2-5
CDR3aa: CASSLGGGETQYF

v_gene: TRBV30
j_gene: TRBJ1-5
CDR3aa: CAWRGQANQPQHF

v_gene: TRBV5-1
j_gene: TRBJ2-1
CDR3aa: CASSLVAGSYNEQFF

v_gene: TRBV7-2
j_gene: TRBJ2-7
CDR3aa: CASSRAYEQYF

v_gene: TRBV20-1
j_gene: TRBJ1-2
CDR3aa: CSAPTGPYYGYTF

v_gene: TRBV5-1
j_gene: TRBJ2-1
CDR3aa: CASRVGGSNEQFF

v_gene: TRBV7-8
j_gene: TRBJ1-5
CDR3aa: CASSSIRGSQPQHF

v_gene: TRBV19
j_gene: TRBJ2-2
CDR3aa: CASSILSGELFF

v_gene: TRBV6-1
j_gene: TRBJ2-7
CDR3aa: CASFNLGELLRGQYF

v_gene: TRBV9
j_gene: TRBJ1-1
CDR3aa: CASSVGDGRGPTEAFF

v_gene: TRBV30
j_gene: TRBJ2-3
CDR3aa: CAWSVKRASTDTQYF

v_gene: TRBV5-1
j_gene: TRBJ2-7
CDR3aa: CASSPGTGTYEQYF

v_gene: TRBV20-1
j_gene: TRBJ2-5
CDR3aa: CSGVSGRVGETQYF

v_gene: TRBV6-1
j_gene: TRBJ2-7
CDR3aa: CASSPGTGVGEQYF

v_gene: TRBV7-2
j_gene: TRBJ2-6
CDR3aa: CASSFSGAGGANVLTF

v_gene: TRBV7-3
j_gene: TRBJ2-1
CDR3aa: CASSPRTGGLEQFF

v_gene: TRBV12-3/TRBV12-4
j_gene: TRBJ2-1
CDR3aa: CASSSYRDYNEQFF

v_gene: TRBV29-1
j_gene: TRBJ2-1
CDR3aa: CSAGTRPLHNEQFF

v_gene: TRBV29-1
j_gene: TRBJ2-7
CDR3aa: CSVGEGGGGPYEQYF

v_gene: TRBV18
j_gene: TRBJ2-3
CDR3aa: CASSPRGISTDTQYF

v_gene: TRBV14
j_gene: TRBJ2-7
CDR3aa: CASSRRPGQGDYEQYF

v_gene: TRBV5-1
j_gene: TRBJ2-7
CDR3aa: CASSLSATSGRDSSYEQYF

v_gene: TRBV6-2/TRBV6-3
j_gene: TRBJ2-6
CDR3aa: CASLTGAKGANVLTF

v_gene: TRBV12-3/TRBV12-4
j_gene: TRBJ1-1
CDR3aa: CASSTVGYTEAFF

v_gene: TRBV5-6
j_gene: TRBJ2-1
CDR3aa: CASSVGQNNEQFF

v_gene: TRBV14
j_gene: TRBJ1-1
CDR3aa: CASSRGTGGETEAFF

v_gene: TRBV5-1
j_gene: TRBJ2-1
CDR3aa: CASSPGTSGQYNEQFF

v_gene: TRBV27
j_gene: TRBJ2-7
CDR3aa: CASRHNPGPHEQYF

v_gene: TRBV27
j_gene: TRBJ2-7
CDR3aa: CASSLTSGYYEQYF

v_gene: TRBV28
j_gene: TRBJ2-2
CDR3aa: CASSLGQGTNGELFF

v_gene: TRBV28
j_gene: TRBJ1-2
CDR3aa: CASSFGGTGAALGYTF

v_gene: TRBV20-1
j_gene: TRBJ2-1
CDR3aa: CSARVAGGRYNEQFF

v_gene: TRBV10-3
j_gene: TRBJ2-7
CDR3aa: CAISGTGRGEQYF

v_gene: TRBV5-4
j_gene: TRBJ2-3
CDR3aa: CASSPVDVRTDTQYF

v_gene: TRBV28
j_gene: TRBJ1-6
CDR3aa: CASTPGQSVGHNSPLHF

v_gene: TRBV5-8
j_gene: TRBJ2-3
CDR3aa: CASSPRTSGPTDTQYF

v_gene: TRBV6-2/TRBV6-3
j_gene: TRBJ2-7
CDR3aa: CASNYPAGRDYEQYF

v_gene: TRBV5-1
j_gene: TRBJ1-3
CDR3aa: CASSTSGQGSGNTIYF

v_gene: TRBV28
j_gene: TRBJ2-3
CDR3aa: CASSVAGVADTQYF

v_gene: TRBV30
j_gene: TRBJ2-1
CDR3aa: CAWSVLASGAYNEQFF

v_gene: TRBV20-1
j_gene: TRBJ1-2
CDR3aa: CSAQYGTGDYGYTF

v_gene: TRBV10-3
j_gene: TRBJ2-7
CDR3aa: CAISESTGGSSYEQYF

v_gene: TRBV7-2
j_gene: TRBJ1-4
CDR3aa: CASSLGQGEGKLFF

v_gene: TRBV20-1
j_gene: TRBJ2-1
CDR3aa: CSAPLSSYNEQFF

v_gene: TRBV29-1
j_gene: TRBJ2-7
CDR3aa: CSVEEQTAYEQYF

v_gene: TRBV6-5
j_gene: TRBJ2-7
CDR3aa: CASSTPGQGVYEQYF

v_gene: TRBV28
j_gene: TRBJ2-4
CDR3aa: CASSSVVSGLAKNIQYF

v_gene: TRBV29-1
j_gene: TRBJ2-1
CDR3aa: CSSESYNEQFF

v_gene: TRBV29-1
j_gene: TRBJ2-4
CDR3aa: CSVDWDGKNIQYF

v_gene: TRBV9
j_gene: TRBJ2-1
CDR3aa: CASSPSLGSSYNEQFF

v_gene: TRBV18
j_gene: TRBJ2-7
CDR3aa: CASSPRDKAGQYF

v_gene: TRBV6-6
j_gene: TRBJ2-4
CDR3aa: CASSYSQGLAKNIQYF

v_gene: TRBV12-3/TRBV12-4
j_gene: TRBJ1-1
CDR3aa: CASSLGTGVRAFF

v_gene: TRBV29-1
j_gene: TRBJ2-3
CDR3aa: CSVEARDILTDTQYF

v_gene: TRBV12-3/TRBV12-4
j_gene: TRBJ2-7
CDR3aa: CASSLGAYYEQYF